This T cell receptor (beta chain) was identified during a study of OX40 agonist ivuxolimab in advanced cancers. Study-level findings and limits: Dose levels from 0.1 to 3.0 mg/kg saw CD4+ and CD8+ blood T cells expand clonally by week 6.

Germline loops: CDR1 SGDLS, CDR2 YYNGEE. The ends lost 0 bases at V and 0 bases at J; junction bases unmatched: 8. This CDR3 has 17 residues. Using immunoSEQ multiplex PCR, the repertoire was profiled, and TCRdb retains in-frame clones only, with some absent. The sample consists of 40,000 or so clones, roughly 82% of them appearing once. With respect to this clone: What it recognizes is unknown.

This material consisted of CD4+ or CD8+ T cells sorted from blood, taken in a trial of the OX40 agonist ivuxolimab. This clonotype originated in an adult with an advanced solid tumor such as melanoma, head and neck, liver or kidney cancer. The rearrangement uses TRBV9 and TRBJ2-7; 8 positions agree with TRBD2. The CDR3: CASSVAAPGGPSYEQYF. CDR3 coding DNA: TGTGCCAGCAGCGTAGCTGCCCCGGGAGGGCCCTCCTACGAGCAGTACTTC.